This T cell receptor beta chain originates from a study of OX40 agonist ivuxolimab in advanced cancers. The study's findings and limits: No antigen was identified for the clonally expanded peripheral T cells.

The germline gives CDR1 SGHNT, CDR2 YYREEE (reference sequence). The CDR3 loop spans 13 amino acids. Trimming removed 3 bases from V and 6 bases from J; junction bases left unmatched: 4. With regard to this clone: Its antigen is unknown.

TCRdb's table, derived via immunoSEQ multiplex PCR, lists solely in-frame clones and lacks some. The sample contains about 63,000 clones, 85% to 90% of which appear only once. This TCR came from an adult with an advanced solid tumor such as melanoma, head and neck, liver or kidney cancer. The rearrangement uses TRBV5-4 and TRBJ2-3; 7 nucleotides line up with TRBD2. The sample here was CD4+ or CD8+ T cells sorted from blood, taken in a trial of the OX40 agonist ivuxolimab. The CDR3 DNA reads as TGTGCCAGCAGCTCGACTAGCAGGGATACGCAGTATTTT. Translation: CASSSTSRDTQYF.